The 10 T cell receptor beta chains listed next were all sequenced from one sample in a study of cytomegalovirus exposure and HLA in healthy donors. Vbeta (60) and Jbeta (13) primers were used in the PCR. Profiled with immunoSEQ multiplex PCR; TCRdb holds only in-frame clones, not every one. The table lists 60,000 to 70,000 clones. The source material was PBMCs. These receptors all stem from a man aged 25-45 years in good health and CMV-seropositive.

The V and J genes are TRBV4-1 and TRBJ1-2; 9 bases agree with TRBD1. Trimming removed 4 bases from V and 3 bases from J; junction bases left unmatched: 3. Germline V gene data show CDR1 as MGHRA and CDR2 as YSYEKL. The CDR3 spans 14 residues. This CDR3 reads CASSPRDRDYGYTF. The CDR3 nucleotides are TGCGCCAGCAGCCCCCGGGACAGGGACTATGGCTACACCTTC.

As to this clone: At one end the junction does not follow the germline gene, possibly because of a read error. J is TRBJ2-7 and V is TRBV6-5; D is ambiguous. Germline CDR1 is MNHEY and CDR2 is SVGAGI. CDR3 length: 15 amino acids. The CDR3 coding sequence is TGTGCCAGCAGTTACTCAGTCCCGGGTTCCTACGAACAGTACTTC. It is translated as CASSYSVPGSYEQYF.

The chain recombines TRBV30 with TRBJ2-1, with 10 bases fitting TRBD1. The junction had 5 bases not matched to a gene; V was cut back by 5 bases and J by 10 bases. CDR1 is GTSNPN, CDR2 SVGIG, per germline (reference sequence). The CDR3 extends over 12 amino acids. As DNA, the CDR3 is TGTGCCTGGGACAGGGGGCCCCTGGAGCAGTTCTTC. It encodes CAWDRGPLEQFF.

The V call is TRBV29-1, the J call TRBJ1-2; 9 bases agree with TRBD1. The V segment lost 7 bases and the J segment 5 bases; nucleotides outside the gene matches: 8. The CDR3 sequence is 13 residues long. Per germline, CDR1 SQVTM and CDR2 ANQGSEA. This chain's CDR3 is CSAETGTGYGYTF. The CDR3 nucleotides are TGCAGCGCAGAAACCGGGACAGGGTATGGCTACACCTTC. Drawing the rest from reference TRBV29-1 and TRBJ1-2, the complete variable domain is SAVISQKPSRDICQRGTSLTIQCQVDSQVTMMFWYRQQPGQSLTLIATANQGSEATYESGFVIDKFPISRPNLTFSTLTVSNMSPEDSSIYLCSAETGTGYGYTFGSGTRLTVV.

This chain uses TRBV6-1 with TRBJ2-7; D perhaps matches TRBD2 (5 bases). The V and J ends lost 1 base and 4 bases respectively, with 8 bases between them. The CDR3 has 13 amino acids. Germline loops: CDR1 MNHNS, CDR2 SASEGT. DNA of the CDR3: TGTGCCAGCAGTGAAGTCGGGGATTACGAGCAGTACTTC. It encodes CASSEVGDYEQYF.

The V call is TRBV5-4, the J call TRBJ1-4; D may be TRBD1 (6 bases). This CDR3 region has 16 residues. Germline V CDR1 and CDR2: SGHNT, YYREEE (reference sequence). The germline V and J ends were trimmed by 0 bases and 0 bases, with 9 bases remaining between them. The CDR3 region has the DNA TGTGCCAGCAGCTTGGGCGGGGGCGCAACTAATGAAAAACTGTTTTTT. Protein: CASSLGGGATNEKLFF.

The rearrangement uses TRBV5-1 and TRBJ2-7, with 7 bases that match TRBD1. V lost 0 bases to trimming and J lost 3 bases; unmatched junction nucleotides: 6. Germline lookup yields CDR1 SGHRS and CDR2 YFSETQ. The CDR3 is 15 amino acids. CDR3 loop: CASSLAWTGLYEQYF. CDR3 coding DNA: TGCGCCAGCAGCTTGGCTTGGACAGGACTCTACGAGCAGTACTTC.

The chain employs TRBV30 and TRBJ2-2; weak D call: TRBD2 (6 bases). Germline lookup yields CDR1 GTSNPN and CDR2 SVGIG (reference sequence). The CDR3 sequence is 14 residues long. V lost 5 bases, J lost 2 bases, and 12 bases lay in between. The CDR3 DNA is TGTGCCTGGCGGAGGGATTCCAACACCGGGGAGCTGTTTTTT. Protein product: CAWRRDSNTGELFF.

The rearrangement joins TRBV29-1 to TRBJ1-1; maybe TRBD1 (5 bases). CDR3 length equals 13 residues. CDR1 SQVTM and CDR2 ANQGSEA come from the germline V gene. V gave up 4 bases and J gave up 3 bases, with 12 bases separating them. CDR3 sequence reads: CSVGGRLHTEAFF. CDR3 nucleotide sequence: TGCAGCGTTGGGGGCCGGCTTCACACTGAAGCTTTCTTT.

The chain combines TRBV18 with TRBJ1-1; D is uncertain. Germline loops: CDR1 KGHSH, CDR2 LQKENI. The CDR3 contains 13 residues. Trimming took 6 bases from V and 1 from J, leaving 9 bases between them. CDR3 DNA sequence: TGTGCCAGCTCGATAGGAGAGAACACTGAAGCTTTCTTT. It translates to CASSIGENTEAFF.